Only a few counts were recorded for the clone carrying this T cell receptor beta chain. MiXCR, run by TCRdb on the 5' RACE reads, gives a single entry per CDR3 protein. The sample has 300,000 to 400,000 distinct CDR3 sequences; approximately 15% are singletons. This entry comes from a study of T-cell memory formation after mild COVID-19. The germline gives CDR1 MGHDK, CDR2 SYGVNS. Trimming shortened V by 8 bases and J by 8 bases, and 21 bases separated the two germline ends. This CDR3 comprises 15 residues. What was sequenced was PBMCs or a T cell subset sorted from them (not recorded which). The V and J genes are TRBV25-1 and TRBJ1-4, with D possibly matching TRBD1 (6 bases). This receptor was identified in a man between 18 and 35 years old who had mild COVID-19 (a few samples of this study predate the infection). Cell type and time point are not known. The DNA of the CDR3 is TGTGCCAGCGCCGAACCTCAGGGGTATGGCGAAAAACTGTTTTTT. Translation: CASAEPQGYGEKLFF.